This record covers a single T cell receptor (beta chain). Its antigen is still unknown. Per the germline V gene, CDR1 is SQVTM and CDR2 is ANQGSEA. The CDR3 loop spans 12 amino acids. Trimming removed 6 bases from V and 1 base from J, with 9 bases in between. The data were obtained in a study of T cell responses to AZD1222 COVID-19 vaccine. Overall study findings and caveats: The donor cohort was predominantly white British with a female majority, and clonal diversity may have been underestimated. The study sampled repertoires only after the peak T cell response.

The protocol was immunoSEQ multiplex PCR, while the TCRdb copy is restricted to in-frame clones and leaves out a portion. The sample lists some 100,000 clones, approximately 90% occurring once. This sequence joins TRBV29-1 and TRBJ1-1, with D uncertain. This TCR derives from an adult in good health. The material was peripheral blood, obtained on day 0 of AZD1222 vaccination. CDR3 nucleotide sequence: TGCAGCGTACAAACACGGAACACTGAAGCTTTCTTT. Residues: CSVQTRNTEAFF.